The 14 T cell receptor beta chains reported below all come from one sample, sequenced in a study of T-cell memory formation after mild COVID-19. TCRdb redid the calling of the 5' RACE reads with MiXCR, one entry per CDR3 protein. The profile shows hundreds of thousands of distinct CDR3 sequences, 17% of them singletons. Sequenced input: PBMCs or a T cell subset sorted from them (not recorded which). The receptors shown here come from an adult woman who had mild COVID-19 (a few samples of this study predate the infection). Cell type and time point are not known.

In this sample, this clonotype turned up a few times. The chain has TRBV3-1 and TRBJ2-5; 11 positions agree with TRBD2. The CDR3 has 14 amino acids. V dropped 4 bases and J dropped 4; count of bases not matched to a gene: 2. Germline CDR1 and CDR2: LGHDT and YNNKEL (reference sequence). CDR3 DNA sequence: TGTGCCAGCAGCCGAGGACTAGCGGGAGAGACCCAGTACTTC. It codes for CASSRGLAGETQYF.

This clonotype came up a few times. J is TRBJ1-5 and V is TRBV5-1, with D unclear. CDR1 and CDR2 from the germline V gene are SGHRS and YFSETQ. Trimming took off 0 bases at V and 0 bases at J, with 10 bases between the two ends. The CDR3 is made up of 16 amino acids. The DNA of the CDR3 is TGCGCCAGCAGCTTGGACGGAGCCATTAGCAATCAGCCCCAGCATTTT. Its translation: CASSLDGAISNQPQHF.

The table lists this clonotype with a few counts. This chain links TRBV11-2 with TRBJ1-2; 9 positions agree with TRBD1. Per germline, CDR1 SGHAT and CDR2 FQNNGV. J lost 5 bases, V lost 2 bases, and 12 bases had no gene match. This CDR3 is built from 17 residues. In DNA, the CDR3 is TGTGCCAGCAGCTTAATTACAGGGGGCTGGAACCCTTATGGCTACACCTTC. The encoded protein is CASSLITGGWNPYGYTF.

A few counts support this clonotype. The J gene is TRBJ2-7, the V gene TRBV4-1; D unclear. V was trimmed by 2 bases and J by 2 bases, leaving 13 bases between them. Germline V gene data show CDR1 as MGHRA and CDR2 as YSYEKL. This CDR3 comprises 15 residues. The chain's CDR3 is CASSQKKGSAYEQYF. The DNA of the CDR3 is TGCGCCAGCAGCCAAAAGAAGGGATCAGCCTACGAGCAGTACTTC.

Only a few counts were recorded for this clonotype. The CDR3, as DNA: TGTGCCAGTAGAGATACAAGAACCTCCTACAATGAGCAGTTCTTC. The encoded protein is CASRDTRTSYNEQFF. V and J are TRBV19 and TRBJ2-1; D unclear. The CDR3 is 15 residues long. Germline CDR1 reads LNHDA; CDR2 reads SQIVND (reference sequence). Trimming removed 6 bases at V and 0 bases at J, with 12 bases between.

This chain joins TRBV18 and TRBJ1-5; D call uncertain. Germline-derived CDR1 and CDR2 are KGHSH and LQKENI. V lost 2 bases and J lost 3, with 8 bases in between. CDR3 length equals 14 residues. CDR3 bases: TGTGCCAGCTCACCAGGGCAGCCCAATCAGCCCCAGCATTTT. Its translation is CASSPGQPNQPQHF.

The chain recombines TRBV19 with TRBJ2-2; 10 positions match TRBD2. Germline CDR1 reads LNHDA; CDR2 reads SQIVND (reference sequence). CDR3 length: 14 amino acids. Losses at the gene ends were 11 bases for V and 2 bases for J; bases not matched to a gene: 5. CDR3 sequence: CAGRTSGNTGELFF. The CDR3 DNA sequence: TGTGCCGGGAGGACTAGCGGTAACACCGGGGAGCTGTTTTTT. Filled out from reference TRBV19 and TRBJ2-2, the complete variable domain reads DGGITQSPKYLFRKEGQNVTLSCEQNLNHDAMYWYRQDPGQGLRLIYYSQIVNDFQKGDIAEGYSVSREKKESFPLTVTSAQKNPTAFYLCAGRTSGNTGELFFGEGSRLTVL.

Here the CDR3 reads CASTPGMGPGNTIYF. The CDR3 coding sequence is TGTGCCAGCACCCCAGGGATGGGGCCTGGAAACACCATATATTTT. This chain connects TRBV13 to TRBJ1-3, with D perhaps TRBD1 (5 bases). Germline-derived CDR1 and CDR2 are PRHDT and FYEKMQ (reference sequence). V shed 7 bases and J shed 2 bases, with 15 bases lying between them. This CDR3 is 15 amino acids long.

The CDR3 coding sequence is TGTGCCAGCTCACCACCGGGACAGGGATTGGGCTCCTACGAGCAGTACTTC. Residues: CASSPPGQGLGSYEQYF. This chain uses TRBV18 with TRBJ2-7, with 9 bases fitting TRBD1. Germline-derived CDR1 and CDR2 are KGHSH and LQKENI. The CDR3 has 17 amino acids. Germline trimming cut 0 bases from V and 0 bases from J; bases unmatched to any gene: 6.

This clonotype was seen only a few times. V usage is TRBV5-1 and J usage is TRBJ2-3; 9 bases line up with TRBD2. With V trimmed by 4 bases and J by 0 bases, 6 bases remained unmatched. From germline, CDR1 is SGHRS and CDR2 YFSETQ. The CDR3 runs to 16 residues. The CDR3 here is CASSIVAGASTDTQYF. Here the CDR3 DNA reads TGCGCCAGCAGCATAGTAGCGGGGGCTAGCACAGATACGCAGTATTTT.

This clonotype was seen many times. The CDR3 sequence is CASSVDVNQPQHF. For the CDR3, the DNA is TGTGCCAGCAGCGTAGATGTAAATCAGCCCCAGCATTTT. V is TRBV9 and J is TRBJ1-5; D is uncertain. Germline-derived CDR1 and CDR2 are SGDLS and YYNGEE. Trimming left V 0 bases short and J 4 bases short, with 5 bases between. CDR3 length equals 13 residues.

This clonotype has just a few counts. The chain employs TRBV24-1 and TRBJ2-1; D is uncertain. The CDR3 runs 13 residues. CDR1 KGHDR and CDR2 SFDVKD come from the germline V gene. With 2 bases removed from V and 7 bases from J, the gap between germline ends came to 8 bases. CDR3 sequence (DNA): TGTGCCACCAGTGATTCACACATGAATGAGCAGTTCTTC. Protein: CATSDSHMNEQFF.

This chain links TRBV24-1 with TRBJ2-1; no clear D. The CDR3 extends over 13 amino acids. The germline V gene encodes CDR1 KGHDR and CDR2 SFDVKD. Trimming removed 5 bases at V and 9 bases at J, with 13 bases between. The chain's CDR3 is CATSGRRTFEQFF. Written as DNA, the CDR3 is TGTGCCACCAGTGGCAGGCGGACCTTTGAGCAGTTCTTC.

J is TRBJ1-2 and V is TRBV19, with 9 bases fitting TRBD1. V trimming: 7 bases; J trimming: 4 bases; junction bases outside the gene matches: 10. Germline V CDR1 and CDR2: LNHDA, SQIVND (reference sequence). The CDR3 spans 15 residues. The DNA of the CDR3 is TGTGCCAGTACCCTGGACAGGGGTCTTTCCTATGGCTACACCTTC. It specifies CASTLDRGLSYGYTF.